The 14 T cell receptor beta chains below all came from one sample that was sequenced in a study of identical twins. A single record per CDR3 protein comes from TCRdb applying MiXCR to the 5' RACE reads. This table holds about 730,000 distinct CDR3 sequences, 21% found once. These sequences were also reported in another study, on T cells expressing NK-cell markers.

The sequenced sample was PBMCs. The receptor set was obtained from a young woman in good health.

The sample holds a few counts of this clonotype. A much larger clone lies one base from this, so it may be a read error. The gene calls are TRBV2 and TRBJ1-4, with D possibly being TRBD1 (5 bases). The CDR3 spans 13 residues. V was shortened by 8 bases and J by 0 bases, with 7 bases between the two germline ends. From germline, CDR1 is SNHLY and CDR2 FYNNEI. The CDR3 is CASGTATNEKLFF. The CDR3 coding sequence is TGTGCCAGCGGGACCGCAACTAATGAAAAACTGTTTTTT.

In its sample, this clonotype was seen a few times. J is TRBJ2-2 and V is TRBV6-1; possible D gene TRBD1, 6 bases. V lost 6 bases and J lost 6, with 23 bases in between. The CDR3 covers 17 residues. Germline lookup yields CDR1 MNHNS and CDR2 SASEGT. DNA for the CDR3: TGTGCCAGCAGGACAACAGGGTCGGGTACCCTCCCCGGGGAGCTGTTTTTT. This encodes CASRTTGSGTLPGELFF.

The rearrangement uses TRBV7-2 and TRBJ1-6; TRBD1 matches 9 bases. Losses at the gene ends were 5 bases for V and 4 bases for J; bases not matched to a gene: 6. Germline assignment: CDR1 SGHTA and CDR2 FQGNSA. CDR3 length equals 16 residues. The DNA of the CDR3 is TGTGCCAGCAGCGTACAGGGGGCGAAGTATAATTCACCCCTCCACTTT. Encoded protein: CASSVQGAKYNSPLHF. The entire variable domain, with the rest obtained from reference TRBV7-2 and TRBJ1-6, is as follows: GAGVSQSPSNKVTEKGKDVELRCDPISGHTALYWYRQSLGQGLEFLIYFQGNSAPDKSGLPSDRFSAERTGGSVSTLTIQRTQQEDSAVYLCASSVQGAKYNSPLHFGNGTRLTVT.

This clonotype was observed many times. J is TRBJ2-2 and V is TRBV9; the D gene is possibly TRBD1 (6 bases). Germline V CDR1 and CDR2: SGDLS, YYNGEE. Trimming stripped 6 bases from V and 5 bases from J, with 14 bases between. This CDR3 region has 14 residues. The CDR3 coding sequence is TGTGCCAGCAATAGAGACAGGCGGACCGGGGAGCTGTTTTTT. As protein: CASNRDRRTGELFF.

This clonotype has a count of ten or more. The chain employs TRBV20-1 and TRBJ1-3; D is unclear. The V gene's germline CDR1 is DFQATT and CDR2 SNEGSKA (reference sequence). Trimming stripped 0 bases from V and 0 bases from J, with 9 bases between. This CDR3 comprises 15 residues. Here the CDR3 reads CSARDLGSSGNTIYF. In nucleotides, the CDR3 is TGCAGTGCTAGAGATCTGGGGAGCTCTGGAAACACCATATATTTT.

The chain couples TRBV5-5 to TRBJ2-1; D might be TRBD2 (6 bases). Germline V CDR1 and CDR2: SGHKS, YYEKEE (reference sequence). Trimming shortened V by 0 bases and J by 4 bases, and 14 bases separated the two germline ends. CDR3 length equals 16 residues. In nucleotides, the CDR3 is TGTGCCAGCAGCTTGGGTCTGTCTAGCGAGTACAATGAGCAGTTCTTC. It is translated as CASSLGLSSEYNEQFF.

The V and J genes are TRBV15 and TRBJ2-7, with D possibly being TRBD1 (7 bases). The CDR3 is 15 residues long. Looked up from germline, CDR1 is LNHNV and CDR2 is YYDKDF (reference sequence). The V end was cut by 4 bases, the J end by 1 base, with 14 bases between. The CDR3 loop reads CATSMAGQRSYEQYF. CDR3 coding DNA: TGTGCCACCAGCATGGCGGGACAGCGATCCTACGAGCAGTACTTC.

Details on this clonotype: It may be a read error: a sequence one base away is much more abundant. The gene calls are TRBV3-1 and TRBJ2-2; D may be TRBD1 (5 bases). Looked up from germline, CDR1 is LGHDT and CDR2 is YNNKEL (reference sequence). CDR3 size: 14 residues. CDR3 sequence (DNA): TGTTCCAGCAGGGTAAATCCAAACACCGGGGAGCTGTTTTTT. This gives the protein CSSRVNPNTGELFF.

Only a few counts were recorded for this clonotype. V gene TRBV12-3 or TRBV12-4 combines with J gene TRBJ2-7; 7 bases line up with TRBD2. V shed 4 bases, J shed 3 bases, and the junction held 6 bases outside the gene matches. The CDR3 has 14 amino acids. The CDR3 spells CASSSAGGIYEQYF. DNA of the CDR3: TGTGCCAGCAGTTCCGCCGGGGGGATCTACGAGCAGTACTTC.

This chain joins TRBV3-1 and TRBJ2-3; 7 bases map to TRBD2. From germline, CDR1 is LGHDT and CDR2 YNNKEL (reference sequence). The CDR3 runs to 16 residues. V lost 5 bases, J lost 2 bases, and 10 bases stayed unmatched. The CDR3 reads CASSASGRGFTDTQYF. The CDR3 DNA sequence: TGTGCCAGCAGCGCCTCTGGGCGGGGGTTCACAGATACGCAGTATTTT.

In this sample, this clonotype turned up a few times. J is TRBJ2-5 and V is TRBV7-9; D not certain. Trimming took off 8 bases at V and 4 bases at J, with 5 bases between the two ends. Germline values: CDR1 SEHNR, CDR2 FQNEAQ (reference sequence). The CDR3 has 10 residues. The CDR3 nucleotides are TGTGCCAGCGAAGGAGAGACCCAGTACTTC. Translated, it gives CASEGETQYF.

This clonotype was detected a few times. The gene calls are TRBV12-3 or TRBV12-4 and TRBJ2-6; TRBD1 agrees at 10 bases. The CDR3 is 20 residues long. The junction had 13 bases not matched to a gene; V was cut back by 5 bases and J by 0 bases. The chain's CDR3 is CASSPKSGTGVGSGANVLTF. Here the CDR3 DNA reads TGTGCCAGCAGTCCTAAATCCGGGACAGGGGTTGGCTCTGGGGCCAACGTCCTGACTTTC.

The J gene is TRBJ2-3, the V gene TRBV15, with 9 bases lining up with TRBD1. V was pared by 1 base and J by 4 bases, with 9 bases of the junction left unmatched. This CDR3 comprises 17 residues. CDR1 and CDR2 (germline): LNHNV, YYDKDF (reference sequence). The CDR3 DNA reads as TGTGCCACCAGCAGAGGCCCAACAGGGGGCGAATCAGATACGCAGTATTTT. It encodes CATSRGPTGGESDTQYF.

This clonotype occurred a few times. The chain links TRBV12-3 or TRBV12-4 to TRBJ1-4; D possibly corresponds to TRBD1 (5 bases). Trimming left V 4 bases short and J 2 bases short, with 11 bases between. The CDR3 contains 15 residues. The CDR3 sequence is CASSSQGRTNEKLFF. In nucleotides, the CDR3 is TGTGCCAGCAGTTCTCAGGGTAGGACTAATGAAAAACTGTTTTTT.